Following are 17 T cell receptor beta chains from one sample sequenced in a study of shared clonotypes between healthy human individuals. Sequencing used immunoSEQ multiplex PCR; TCRdb keeps in-frame clones, though not all of them. The sample lists over 700,000 clones, just under 75% occurring once. The sample taken for sequencing was memory CD4+ T cells sorted from blood. The subset denotes: CD45RA-negative fraction. These receptors originate from a woman between 25 and 40 years old in good health.

The CDR3, as DNA: TGTGCCAGTAGAATAATCGGGGAGCTGTTTTTT. It yields the protein CASRIIGELFF. The rearrangement joins TRBV11-2 to TRBJ2-2; D is ambiguous. CDR1 is SGHAT and CDR2 is FQNNGV in the germline V gene. The V end lost 9 bases, the J end lost 7 bases, and 9 bases lay between the germline ends. This CDR3 is 11 amino acids long. The full variable domain, in which reference TRBV11-2 and TRBJ2-2 provide the parts outside the CDR3, is EAGVAQSPRYKIIEKRQSVAFWCNPISGHATLYWYQQILGQGPKLLIQFQNNGVVDDSQLPKDRFSAERLKGVDSTLKIQPAKLEDSAVYLCASRIIGELFFGEGSRLTVL.

In regard to this clone: Other DNA sequences in the sample encode the same CDR3. The J gene is TRBJ2-3, the V gene TRBV4-2; D gene uncertain. The CDR3 runs 12 residues. The germline CDR1 and CDR2 sequences are LGHNA and YNFKEQ. The germline V and J ends were trimmed by 6 bases and 3 bases, with 7 bases remaining between them. CDR3 residues: CASSPNTDTQYF. CDR3 nucleotide sequence: TGTGCCAGCAGTCCGAATACAGATACGCAGTATTTT.

This clone showed up just once. The sample holds other DNA sequences that translate to the same CDR3. The chain employs TRBV2 and TRBJ2-1; unclear D gene. The germline V gene encodes CDR1 SNHLY and CDR2 FYNNEI. The V end lost 5 bases, the J end lost 5 bases, and 4 bases lay between the germline ends. The CDR3 spans 11 residues. CDR3 DNA: TGTGCCAGCAGTAGGAACAATGAGCAGTTCTTC. Its translation: CASSRNNEQFF.

This sequence joins TRBV6-1 and TRBJ2-7; no clear D. Germline assignment: CDR1 MNHNS and CDR2 SASEGT. The CDR3 totals 11 residues. V lost 6 bases to trimming and J lost 3 bases, with 6 bases between them. The CDR3: CASRVNYEQYF. The CDR3 bases are TGTGCCAGCAGAGTGAACTACGAGCAGTACTTC.

The rearrangement uses TRBV5-5 and TRBJ2-6; D is ambiguous. Trimming cost V 0 bases and J 1 base, with 8 bases left between them. The germline V gene encodes CDR1 SGHKS and CDR2 YYEKEE (reference sequence). This CDR3 is built from 16 residues. In nucleotides, the CDR3 is TGTGCCAGCAGCTTGGTTGTGCAATCTGGGGCCAACGTCCTGACTTTC. It yields the protein CASSLVVQSGANVLTF. The full variable domain, its missing parts supplied by reference TRBV5-5 and TRBJ2-6, is DAGVTQSPTHLIKTRGQQVTLRCSPISGHKSVSWYQQVLGQGPQFIFQYYEKEERGRGNFPDRFSARQFPNYSSELNVNALLLGDSALYLCASSLVVQSGANVLTFGAGSRLTVL.

CDR3 loop: CASSTGTSVVETQYF. The CDR3 bases are TGCGCCAGCAGCACCGGGACTAGCGTTGTGGAGACCCAGTACTTC. The V gene is TRBV5-1, the J gene TRBJ2-5, with 10 bases identical to TRBD2. Per germline, CDR1 SGHRS and CDR2 YFSETQ. V shed 4 bases, J shed 5 bases, and the junction held 8 bases outside the gene matches. This CDR3 is 15 amino acids long.

This chain uses TRBV5-6 with TRBJ1-2; D is unresolved. Germline lookup yields CDR1 SGHDT and CDR2 YYEEEE. V lost 0 bases to trimming and J lost 3 bases, with 6 bases between them. The CDR3 loop spans 13 amino acids. The CDR3 is CASSLGEDYGYTF. The CDR3 nucleotides are TGTGCCAGCAGCTTGGGGGAAGACTATGGCTACACCTTC.

Concerning this clone: At one of its ends the junction is not consistent with the germline gene, which may arise from a read error. The genes are TRBV5-3 and TRBJ1-1; D remains ambiguous. TRBV5-3 is an open reading frame whose function is uncertain. The length of the CDR3 is 14 residues. CDR3 sequence (DNA): TGTGCCAGCAGCTTTGGAGAGCCTCGGGATAAAGCTTTCTTT. Translation gives CASSFGEPRDKAFF.

This rearrangement joins TRBV2 to TRBJ1-1, with a weak D call TRBD1 (6 bases). There are 14 residues in the CDR3. Trimming took off 8 bases at V and 2 bases at J, with 15 bases between the two ends. In germline, CDR1 is SNHLY, CDR2 FYNNEI. CDR3 residues: CASLDRFLNTEAFF. The CDR3 bases are TGTGCCAGCCTTGACAGGTTCCTAAACACTGAAGCTTTCTTT.

The rearrangement uses TRBV5-4 and TRBJ2-3; 10 positions agree with TRBD2. Germline V gene lookup returns CDR1 SGHNT and CDR2 YYREEE (reference sequence). The CDR3 has 15 residues. J was trimmed by 1 base and V by 7 bases; bases with no gene match: 6. CDR3 amino acids: CASSTGLAGTDTQYF. In DNA form, the CDR3 reads TGTGCCAGCTCAACCGGACTAGCGGGCACAGATACGCAGTATTTT.

There are a few counts of this clone. The J gene is TRBJ2-3, the V gene TRBV18; 13 nucleotides align to TRBD2. The CDR3 has 17 residues. Losses at the gene ends were 8 bases for V and 6 bases for J; bases not matched to a gene: 14. CDR1 KGHSH and CDR2 LQKENI come from the germline V gene. CDR3 DNA: TGTGCCAGCACCGGGACTAGCGGGACAAACGCTCGGGATACGCAGTATTTT. It is translated as CASTGTSGTNARDTQYF.

V and J are TRBV10-3 and TRBJ2-1; tentative D call: TRBD2 (5 bases). Trimming removed 7 bases from V and 1 base from J, with 11 bases in between. Per germline, CDR1 ENHRY and CDR2 SYGVKD. The CDR3 spans 14 residues. The CDR3 nucleotides are TGTGCCATCAAAGGGAGTGTTTCCTACAATGAGCAGTTCTTC. It codes for CAIKGSVSYNEQFF.

This clone was found a few times. The rearrangement uses TRBV6-1 and TRBJ1-5; no clear D. CDR3 length equals 14 residues. V was cut by 6 bases and J by 5 bases, with 14 bases left in between. Per germline, CDR1 MNHNS and CDR2 SASEGT. The CDR3 region is CASRDSDRYQPQHF. CDR3 bases: TGTGCCAGCAGGGACTCGGACCGGTATCAGCCCCAGCATTTT.

The chain recombines TRBV7-9 with TRBJ1-5; TRBD1 agrees at 10 bases. Germline CDR1 and CDR2: SEHNR and FQNEAQ (reference sequence). There are 15 residues in the CDR3. V lost 2 bases, J lost 5 bases, and 3 bases stayed unmatched. The CDR3 nucleotides read TGTGCCAGCAGCTTATCCGGGACAGGGGATCAGCCCCAGCATTTT. It yields the protein CASSLSGTGDQPQHF.

The V gene is TRBV19, the J gene TRBJ2-3, with D tentatively TRBD1 or TRBD2 (6 bases each). There are 15 residues in the CDR3. V was pared by 0 bases and J by 3 bases, with 10 bases between. The germline V gene encodes CDR1 LNHDA and CDR2 SQIVND (reference sequence). The CDR3 DNA reads as TGTGCCAGTAGTATAGACGGAGGGGGAACAGATACGCAGTATTTT. Translation gives CASSIDGGGTDTQYF.

The rearrangement links TRBV14 to TRBJ2-7; TRBD1 matches 11 bases. The CDR3 runs to 17 residues. Germline CDR1 SGHDN, CDR2 FVKESK. Trimming at V came to 3 bases and at J to 5 bases, leaving 12 bases not matched to a gene. CDR3 amino acids: CASSHTRGTGGSDEQYF. CDR3 nucleotides: TGTGCCAGCAGCCACACCCGGGGGACAGGGGGATCGGACGAGCAGTACTTC.

V usage is TRBV27 and J usage is TRBJ1-5, with no clear D. Looked up from germline, CDR1 is MNHEY and CDR2 is SMNVEV (reference sequence). V lost 1 base to trimming and J lost 0 bases, with 19 bases between them. The CDR3 extends over 19 amino acids. The CDR3 bases are TGTGCCAGCAGTTTATTTGGAGGGCCCCCATTCGTTAGCAATCAGCCCCAGCATTTT. Translating it yields CASSLFGGPPFVSNQPQHF.